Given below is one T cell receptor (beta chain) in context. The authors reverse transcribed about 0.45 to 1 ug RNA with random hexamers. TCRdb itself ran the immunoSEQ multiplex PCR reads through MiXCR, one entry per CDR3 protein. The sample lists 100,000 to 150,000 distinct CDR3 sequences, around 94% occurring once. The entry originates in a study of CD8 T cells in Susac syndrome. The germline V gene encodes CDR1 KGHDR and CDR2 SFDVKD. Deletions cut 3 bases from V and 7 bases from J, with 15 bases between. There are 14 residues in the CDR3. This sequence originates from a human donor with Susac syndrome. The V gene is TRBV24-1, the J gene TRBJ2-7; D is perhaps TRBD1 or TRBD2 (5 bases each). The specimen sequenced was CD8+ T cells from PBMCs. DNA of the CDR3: TGTGCCACCAGTGATCTGGACACCCCGGGAGAGCAGTACTTC. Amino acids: CATSDLDTPGEQYF.